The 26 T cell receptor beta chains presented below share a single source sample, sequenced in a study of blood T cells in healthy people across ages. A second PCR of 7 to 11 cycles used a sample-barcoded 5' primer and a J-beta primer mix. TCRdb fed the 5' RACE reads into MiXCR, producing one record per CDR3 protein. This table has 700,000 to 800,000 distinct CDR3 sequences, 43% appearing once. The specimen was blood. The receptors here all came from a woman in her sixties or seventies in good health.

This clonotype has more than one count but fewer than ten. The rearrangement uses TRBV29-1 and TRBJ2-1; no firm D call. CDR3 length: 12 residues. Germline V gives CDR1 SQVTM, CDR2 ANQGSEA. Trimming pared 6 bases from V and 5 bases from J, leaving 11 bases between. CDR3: CSVGSAHNEQFF. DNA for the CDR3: TGCAGCGTGGGCTCTGCCCACAATGAGCAGTTCTTC.

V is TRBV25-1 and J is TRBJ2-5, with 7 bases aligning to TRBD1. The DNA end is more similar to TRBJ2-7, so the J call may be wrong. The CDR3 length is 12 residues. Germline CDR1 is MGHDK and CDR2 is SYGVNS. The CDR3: CASSEPGGEQYF. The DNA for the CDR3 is TGTGCCAGCAGTGAACCAGGGGGCGAGCAGTACTTC.

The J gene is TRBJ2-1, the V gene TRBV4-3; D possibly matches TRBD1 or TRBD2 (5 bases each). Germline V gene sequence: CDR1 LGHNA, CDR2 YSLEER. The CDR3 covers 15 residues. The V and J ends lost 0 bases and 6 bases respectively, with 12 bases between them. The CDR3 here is CASSQDWGSLNEQFF. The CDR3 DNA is TGCGCCAGCAGCCAAGACTGGGGGTCGCTCAATGAGCAGTTCTTC.

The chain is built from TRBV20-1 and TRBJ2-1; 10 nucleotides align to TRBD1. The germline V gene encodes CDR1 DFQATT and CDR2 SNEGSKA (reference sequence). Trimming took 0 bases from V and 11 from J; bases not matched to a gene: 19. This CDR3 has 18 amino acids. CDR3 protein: CSARDYSDRGRISRQQFF. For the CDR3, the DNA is TGCAGTGCTAGAGATTATTCCGACAGGGGGCGAATTTCAAGACAGCAGTTCTTC.

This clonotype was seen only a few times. Written as DNA, the CDR3 is TGTGCCAGCAGTTCCTCGGGAGGGATGGAGGGCTACACCTTC. Its translation: CASSSSGGMEGYTF. The V gene is TRBV12-3 or TRBV12-4, the J gene TRBJ1-2; no clear D gene. V was cut by 4 bases and J by 8 bases, with 17 bases left in between. The CDR3 spans 14 residues.

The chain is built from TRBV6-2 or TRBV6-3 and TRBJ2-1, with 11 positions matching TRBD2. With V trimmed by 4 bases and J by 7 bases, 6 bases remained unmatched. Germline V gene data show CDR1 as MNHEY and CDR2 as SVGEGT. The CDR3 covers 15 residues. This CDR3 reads CASSSMTSGVNEQFF. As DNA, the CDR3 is TGTGCCAGCAGTTCCATGACTAGCGGGGTTAATGAGCAGTTCTTC.

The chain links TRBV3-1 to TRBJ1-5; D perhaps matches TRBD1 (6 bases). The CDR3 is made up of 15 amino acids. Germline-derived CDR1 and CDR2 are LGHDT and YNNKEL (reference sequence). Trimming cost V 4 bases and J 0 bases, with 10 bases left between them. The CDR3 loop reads CASSPDRNSNQPQHF. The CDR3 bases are TGTGCCAGCAGCCCAGACAGGAATAGCAATCAGCCCCAGCATTTT.

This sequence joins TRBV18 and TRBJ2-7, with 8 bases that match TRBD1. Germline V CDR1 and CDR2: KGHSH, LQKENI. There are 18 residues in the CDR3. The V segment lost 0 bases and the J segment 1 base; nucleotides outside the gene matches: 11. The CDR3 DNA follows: TGTGCCAGCTCACCACCGATCGGACAGGGCCCAGGTTCCTACGAGCAGTACTTC. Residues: CASSPPIGQGPGSYEQYF.

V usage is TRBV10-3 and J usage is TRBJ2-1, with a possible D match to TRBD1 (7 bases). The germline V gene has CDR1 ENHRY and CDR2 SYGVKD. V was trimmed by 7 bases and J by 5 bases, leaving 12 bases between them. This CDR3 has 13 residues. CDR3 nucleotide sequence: TGTGCCATCACTCAGGGGGGCCACAATGAGCAGTTCTTC. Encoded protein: CAITQGGHNEQFF.

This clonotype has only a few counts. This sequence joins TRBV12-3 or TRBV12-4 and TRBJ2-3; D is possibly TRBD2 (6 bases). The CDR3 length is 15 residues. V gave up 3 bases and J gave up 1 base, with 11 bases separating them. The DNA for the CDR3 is TGTGCCAGCAGTTTCGGAGGGGTGGGCACAGATACGCAGTATTTT. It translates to CASSFGGVGTDTQYF.

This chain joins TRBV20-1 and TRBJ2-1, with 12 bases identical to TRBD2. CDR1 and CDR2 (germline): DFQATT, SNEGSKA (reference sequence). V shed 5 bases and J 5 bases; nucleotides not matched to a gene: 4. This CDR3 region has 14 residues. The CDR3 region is CSARTSGIHNEQFF. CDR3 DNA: TGCAGTGCTCGGACTAGCGGGATCCACAATGAGCAGTTCTTC.

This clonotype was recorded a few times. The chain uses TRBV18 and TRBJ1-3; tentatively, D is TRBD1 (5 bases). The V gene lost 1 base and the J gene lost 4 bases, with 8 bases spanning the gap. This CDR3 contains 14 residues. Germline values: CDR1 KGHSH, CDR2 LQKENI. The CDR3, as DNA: TGTGCCAGCTCACCACAGGGACTCGGAAACACCATATATTTT. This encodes CASSPQGLGNTIYF.

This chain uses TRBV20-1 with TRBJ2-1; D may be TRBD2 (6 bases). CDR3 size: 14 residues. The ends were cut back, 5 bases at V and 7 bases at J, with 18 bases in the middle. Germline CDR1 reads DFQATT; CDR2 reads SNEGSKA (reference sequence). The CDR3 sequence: CSAYRDSRPNEQFF. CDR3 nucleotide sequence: TGCAGTGCTTACCGGGACTCCCGACCGAATGAGCAGTTCTTC.

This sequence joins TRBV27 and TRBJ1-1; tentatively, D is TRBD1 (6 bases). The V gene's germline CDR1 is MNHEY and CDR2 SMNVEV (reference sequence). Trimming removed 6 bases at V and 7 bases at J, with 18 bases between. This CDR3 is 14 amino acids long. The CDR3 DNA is TGTGCCAGCAGCCCTCACCGACAGGCTGATGAAGCTTTCTTT. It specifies CASSPHRQADEAFF.

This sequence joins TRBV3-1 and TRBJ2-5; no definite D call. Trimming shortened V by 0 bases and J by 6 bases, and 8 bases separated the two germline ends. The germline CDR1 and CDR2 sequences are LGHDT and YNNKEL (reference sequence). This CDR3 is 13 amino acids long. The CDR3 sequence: CASSQDVMQTQYF. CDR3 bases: TGTGCCAGCAGCCAAGATGTAATGCAGACCCAGTACTTC.

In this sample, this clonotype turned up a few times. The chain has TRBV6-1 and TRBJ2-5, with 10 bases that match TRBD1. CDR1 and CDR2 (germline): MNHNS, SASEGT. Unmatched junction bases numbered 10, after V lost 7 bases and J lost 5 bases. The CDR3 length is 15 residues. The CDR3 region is CASIPDRGRVETQYF. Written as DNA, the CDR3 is TGTGCCAGCATCCCCGACAGGGGGCGCGTGGAGACCCAGTACTTC.

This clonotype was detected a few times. This CDR3 reads CSARAQGGGYSGANVLTF. In nucleotides, the CDR3 is TGCAGTGCTAGAGCTCAGGGAGGGGGTTACTCTGGGGCCAACGTCCTGACTTTC. The J gene is TRBJ2-6, the V gene TRBV20-1, with a possible D match to TRBD2 (7 bases). Looked up from germline, CDR1 is DFQATT and CDR2 is SNEGSKA (reference sequence). V lost 1 base and J lost 0, with 16 bases in between. The CDR3 spans 18 residues.

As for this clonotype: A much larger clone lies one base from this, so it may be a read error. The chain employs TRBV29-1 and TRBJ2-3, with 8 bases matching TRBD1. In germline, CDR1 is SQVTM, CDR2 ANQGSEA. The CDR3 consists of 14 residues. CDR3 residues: CSVAGTGHTETQYF. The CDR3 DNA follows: TGCAGCGTTGCCGGGACAGGCCACACAGAGACGCAGTATTTT.

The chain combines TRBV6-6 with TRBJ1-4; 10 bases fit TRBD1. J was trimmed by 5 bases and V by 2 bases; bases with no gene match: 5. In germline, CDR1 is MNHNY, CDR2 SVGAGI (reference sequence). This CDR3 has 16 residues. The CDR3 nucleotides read TGTGCCAGCAGTTACCCGCCGGGACAGGGGAATGAAAAACTGTTTTTT. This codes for CASSYPPGQGNEKLFF.

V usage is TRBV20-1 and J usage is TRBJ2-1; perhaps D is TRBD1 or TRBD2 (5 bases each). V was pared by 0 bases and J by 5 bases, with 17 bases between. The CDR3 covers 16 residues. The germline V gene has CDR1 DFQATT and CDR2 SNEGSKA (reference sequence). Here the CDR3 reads CSARDLKGPRNNEQFF. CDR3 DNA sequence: TGCAGTGCTAGAGATCTTAAGGGACCCAGAAACAATGAGCAGTTCTTC.

Here the CDR3 reads CSARDRGGAADTQYF. The CDR3 DNA is TGCAGTGCTAGAGATCGGGGCGGAGCTGCAGATACGCAGTATTTT. This chain links TRBV20-1 with TRBJ2-3; D may match TRBD1 or TRBD2 (5 bases each). V was cut by 0 bases and J by 4 bases, with 14 bases left in between. The CDR3 has 15 amino acids. CDR1 is DFQATT, CDR2 SNEGSKA, per germline (reference sequence).

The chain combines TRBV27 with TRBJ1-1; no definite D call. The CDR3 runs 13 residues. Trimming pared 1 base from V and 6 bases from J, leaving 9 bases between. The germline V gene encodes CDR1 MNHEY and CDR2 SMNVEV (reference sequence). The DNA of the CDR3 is TGTGCCAGCAGTTTATGGGATTCCTCTGAAGCTTTCTTT. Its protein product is CASSLWDSSEAFF.

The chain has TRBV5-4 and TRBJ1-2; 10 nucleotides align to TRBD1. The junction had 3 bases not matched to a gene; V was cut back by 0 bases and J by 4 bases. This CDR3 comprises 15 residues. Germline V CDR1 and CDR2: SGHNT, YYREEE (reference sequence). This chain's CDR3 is CASSLAGQGTYGYTF. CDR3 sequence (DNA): TGTGCCAGCAGCTTGGCGGGACAGGGGACCTATGGCTACACCTTC.

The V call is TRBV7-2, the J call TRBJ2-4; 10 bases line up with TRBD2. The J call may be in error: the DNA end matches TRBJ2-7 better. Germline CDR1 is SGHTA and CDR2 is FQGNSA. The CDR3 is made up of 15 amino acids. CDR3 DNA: TGTGCCAGCAGCTTGGACCGCCGGACTAGCGGCGAGCAGTACTTC. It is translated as CASSLDRRTSGEQYF.

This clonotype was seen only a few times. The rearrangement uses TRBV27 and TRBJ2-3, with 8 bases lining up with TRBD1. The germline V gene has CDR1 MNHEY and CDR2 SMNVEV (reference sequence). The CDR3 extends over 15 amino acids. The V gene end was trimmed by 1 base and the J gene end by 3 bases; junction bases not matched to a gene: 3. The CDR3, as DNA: TGTGCCAGCAGTTTATTCCGACAGGGGACAGATACGCAGTATTTT. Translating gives CASSLFRQGTDTQYF.

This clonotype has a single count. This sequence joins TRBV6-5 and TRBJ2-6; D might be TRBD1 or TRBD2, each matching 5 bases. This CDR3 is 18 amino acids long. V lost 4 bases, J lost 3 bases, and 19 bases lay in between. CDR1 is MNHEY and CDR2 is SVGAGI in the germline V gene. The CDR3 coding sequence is TGTGCCAGCAGTTCCGGGGCCCTTCTTTCGGATGGGGCCAACGTCCTGACTTTC. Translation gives CASSSGALLSDGANVLTF.